This T cell receptor (beta chain) was recovered during a study of sequential checkpoint blockade in melanoma. For the study at large: Patients were randomized 1:1 to nivolumab-then-ipilimumab or ipilimumab-then-nivolumab first-line. Both treatment sequences were followed by maintenance nivolumab.

Treatment given: randomized to nivolumab then ipilimumab (arm A) or the reverse (arm B). Patients had received no earlier DNA-damaging chemotherapy. Sorted cells were live CD3+CD8+, lacking CD19 and CD56, from PBMCs. The method was immunoSEQ multiplex PCR; TCRdb's version includes in-frame clones alone and lacks a portion of them. The sample shows under 45,000 clones, almost 85% of them seen only once. Germline CDR1 reads LGHNT; CDR2 reads FRNRAP. This CDR3 comprises 12 residues. The V end was cut by 5 bases, the J end by 2 bases, with 7 bases between. The sequences come from CD8+ T cells sorted from blood (inferred from file names), collected from a patient given nivolumab and ipilimumab in sequence. V is TRBV12-5 and J is TRBJ2-7; possible D gene TRBD2, 5 bases. The sequence was obtained from a human donor with melanoma. The CDR3, as DNA: TGTGCTAGTGGTCCCGGGACCTACGAGCAGTACTTC. This gives the protein CASGPGTYEQYF.